The present T cell receptor beta chain was sequenced within a study of blood T cell repertoires in COVID-19. Trimming took 8 bases from V and 4 from J; bases not matched to a gene: 2. This CDR3 has 13 residues. Germline V gives CDR1 KGHDR, CDR2 SFDVKD. Generated by immunoSEQ multiplex PCR, the TCRdb table keeps only in-frame clones and is missing some. The data contain around 400,000 clones, more than 70% of them seen just once; the ten biggest clones take up over 1%. Sequencing used peripheral blood. The receptor's source is a man between 40 and 49 years old with acute or convalescent COVID-19. The chain has TRBV24-1 and TRBJ2-2; 8 nucleotides agree with TRBD1. CDR3 DNA sequence: TGTGCCACCACGACAGGGGCCACCGGGGAGCTGTTTTTT. Its protein is CATTTGATGELFF.